This entry lists 3 T cell receptor beta chains sequenced from one sample in a study of radiotherapy plus CTLA-4 blockade in lung cancer. Generated by immunoSEQ multiplex PCR, the TCRdb table keeps only in-frame clones and is missing some. Of roughly 51,000 clones in the sample, around 88% were seen once. The sequencing used peripheral blood, collected from a patient treated with radiotherapy plus ipilimumab. These receptors were taken from a human donor with non-small cell lung cancer that progressed on radiotherapy plus ipilimumab. Some clones in this sample may be carry-over from other donors' samples.

The V call is TRBV23-1, the J call TRBJ1-1; no reliable D call. TRBV23-1 falls under the ORF class, with uncertain function. Trimming pared 7 bases from V and 3 bases from J, leaving 18 bases between. The CDR3 totals 15 residues. The CDR3 protein is CASIDSCGYDTEAFF. CDR3 nucleotides: TGCGCCAGCATCGATTCTTGCGGGTACGACACTGAAGCTTTCTTT.

This chain connects TRBV6-1 to TRBJ2-4; the D gene is possibly TRBD2 (6 bases). Looked up from germline, CDR1 is MNHNS and CDR2 is SASEGT. The CDR3 spans 12 residues. V lost 11 bases and J 4 bases, leaving 12 bases between the germline ends. The CDR3 DNA sequence: TGTGCCGGCGGGGTGGATAAAAACATTCAGTACTTC. Amino acid sequence: CAGGVDKNIQYF.

This rearrangement joins TRBV30 to TRBJ1-6; D not resolved. The CDR3 contains 12 residues. CDR1 is GTSNPN and CDR2 is SVGIG in the germline V gene (reference sequence). Trimming removed 0 bases at V and 9 bases at J, with 6 bases between. The CDR3 coding sequence is TGTGCCTGGAGTGTTGACTTTTCACCCCTCCACTTT. Amino acid sequence: CAWSVDFSPLHF.